This T cell receptor beta chain was observed in a study of CD8+ T cells in alopecia areata. Whole-study context: Patients in the treated group were given tofacitinib by mouth, 5 to 10 mg twice a day. Study-wide results and caveats: Across lesional scalp, and particularly alopecia totalis/universalis, clonality surpassed that of normal scalp.

With regard to this clone: Its antigen remains unidentified.

Isolated RNA was reverse transcribed into cDNA used as the sequencing template. Measured with immunoSEQ multiplex PCR; TCRdb has only the in-frame clones, and not every one. The sample lists some 180,000 clones, roughly 60% occurring once. Peripheral blood and lesional scalp punch biopsies came from alopecia areata patients. T lymphocytes (CD4+ and CD8+) were sorted from PBMCs. Germline-derived CDR1 and CDR2 are SNHLY and FYNNEI. Unmatched junction bases numbered 3, after V lost 0 bases and J lost 2 bases. CDR3 length equals 16 residues. The sequence derives from a human donor with alopecia areata. The sequences come from CD4+ T cells sorted from blood, collected at week 0. The chain is built from TRBV2 and TRBJ2-1, with 8 bases identical to TRBD2. DNA of the CDR3: TGTGCCAGCAGTGAAGCGGAACTAGCGGCCTACAATGAGCAGTTCTTC. As protein: CASSEAELAAYNEQFF.